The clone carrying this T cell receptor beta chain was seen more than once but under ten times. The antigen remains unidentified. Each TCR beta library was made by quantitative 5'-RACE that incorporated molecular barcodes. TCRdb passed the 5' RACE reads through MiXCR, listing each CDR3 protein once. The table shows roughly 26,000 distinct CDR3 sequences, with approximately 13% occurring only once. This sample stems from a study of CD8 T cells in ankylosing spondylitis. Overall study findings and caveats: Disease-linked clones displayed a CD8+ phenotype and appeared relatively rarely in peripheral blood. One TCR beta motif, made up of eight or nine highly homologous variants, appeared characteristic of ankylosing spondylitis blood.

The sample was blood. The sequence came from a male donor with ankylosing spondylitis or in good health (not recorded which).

The CDR3 reads CASSPLGNEQFF. For the CDR3, the DNA is TGTGCCAGCAGCCCTCTAGGAAATGAGCAGTTCTTC. The chain joins TRBV6-2 or TRBV6-3 to TRBJ2-1; no clear D gene. This CDR3 comprises 12 residues. The germline V gene encodes CDR1 MNHEY and CDR2 SVGEGT. V was trimmed by 6 bases and J by 7 bases, leaving 10 bases between them.